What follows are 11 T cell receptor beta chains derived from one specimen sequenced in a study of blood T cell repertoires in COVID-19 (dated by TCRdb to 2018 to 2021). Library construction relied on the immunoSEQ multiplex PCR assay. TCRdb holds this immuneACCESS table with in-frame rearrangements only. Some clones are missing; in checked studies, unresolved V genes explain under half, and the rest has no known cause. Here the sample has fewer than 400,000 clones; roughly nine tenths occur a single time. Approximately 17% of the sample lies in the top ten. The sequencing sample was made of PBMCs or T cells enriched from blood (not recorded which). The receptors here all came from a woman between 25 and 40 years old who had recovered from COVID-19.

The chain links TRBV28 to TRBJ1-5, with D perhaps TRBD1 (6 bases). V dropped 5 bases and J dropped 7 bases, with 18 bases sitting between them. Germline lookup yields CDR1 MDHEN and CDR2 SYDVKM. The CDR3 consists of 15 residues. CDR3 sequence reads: CASSEVGGGEQPQHF. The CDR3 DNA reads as TGTGCCAGCAGTGAAGTAGGGGGGGGAGAACAGCCCCAGCATTTT.

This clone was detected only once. DNA for the CDR3: TGTGCGAGTGCCGGGACTAGCGGTCTTGCGAACACCGGGGAGCTGTTTTTT. Translation: CASAGTSGLANTGELFF. The chain combines TRBV19 with TRBJ2-2; 11 bases map to TRBD2. This CDR3 spans 17 amino acids. Germline V gene data show CDR1 as LNHDA and CDR2 as SQIVND (reference sequence).

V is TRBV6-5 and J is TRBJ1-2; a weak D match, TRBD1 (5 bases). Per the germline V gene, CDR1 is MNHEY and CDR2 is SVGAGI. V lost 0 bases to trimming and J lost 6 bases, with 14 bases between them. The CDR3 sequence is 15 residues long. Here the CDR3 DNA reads TGTGCCAGCAGTTACTCGAGCAGGGCCTCGGATGGCTACACCTTC. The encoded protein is CASSYSSRASDGYTF.

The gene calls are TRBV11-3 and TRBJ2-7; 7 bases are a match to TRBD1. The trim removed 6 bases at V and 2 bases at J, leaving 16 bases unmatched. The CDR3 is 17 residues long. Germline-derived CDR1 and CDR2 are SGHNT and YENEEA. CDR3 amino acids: CASRRTTLGTATYEQYF. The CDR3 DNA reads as TGTGCCAGCAGGAGGACCACGCTCGGGACAGCGACCTACGAGCAGTACTTC.

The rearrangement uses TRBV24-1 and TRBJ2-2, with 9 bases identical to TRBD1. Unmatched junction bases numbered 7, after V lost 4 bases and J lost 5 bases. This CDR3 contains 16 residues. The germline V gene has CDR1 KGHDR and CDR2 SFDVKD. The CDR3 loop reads CATSDSGTGRTGELFF. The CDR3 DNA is TGTGCCACCAGTGACTCCGGGACAGGGAGAACCGGGGAGCTGTTTTTT.

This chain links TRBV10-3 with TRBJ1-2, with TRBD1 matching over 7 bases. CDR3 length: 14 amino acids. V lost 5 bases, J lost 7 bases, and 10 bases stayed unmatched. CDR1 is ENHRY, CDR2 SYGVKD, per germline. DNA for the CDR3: TGTGCCATCAGTAAAGGACAGGCTGATGTTGGCTACACCTTC. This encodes CAISKGQADVGYTF.

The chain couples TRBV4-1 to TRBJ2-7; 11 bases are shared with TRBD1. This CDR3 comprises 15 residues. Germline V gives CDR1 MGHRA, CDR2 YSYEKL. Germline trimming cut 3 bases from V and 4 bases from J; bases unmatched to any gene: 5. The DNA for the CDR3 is TGCGCCAGCAGCCAGTCGGGACAGGGGGGATACGAGCAGTACTTC. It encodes CASSQSGQGGYEQYF.

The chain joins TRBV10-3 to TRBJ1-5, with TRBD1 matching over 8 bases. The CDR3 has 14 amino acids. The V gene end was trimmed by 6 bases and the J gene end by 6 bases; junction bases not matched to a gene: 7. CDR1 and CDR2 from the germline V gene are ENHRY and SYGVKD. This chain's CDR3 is CAISPGGSGQPQHF. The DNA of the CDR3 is TGTGCCATCAGCCCAGGGGGCTCGGGTCAGCCCCAGCATTTT.

The CDR3 loop is CASRSGQGPEAFF. CDR3 DNA sequence: TGCGCCAGCAGAAGTGGGCAGGGGCCTGAAGCTTTCTTT. The chain combines TRBV5-1 with TRBJ1-1, with D possibly matching TRBD1 (6 bases). V was pared by 5 bases and J by 6 bases, with 14 bases between. In germline, CDR1 is SGHRS, CDR2 YFSETQ. This CDR3 is 13 amino acids long.

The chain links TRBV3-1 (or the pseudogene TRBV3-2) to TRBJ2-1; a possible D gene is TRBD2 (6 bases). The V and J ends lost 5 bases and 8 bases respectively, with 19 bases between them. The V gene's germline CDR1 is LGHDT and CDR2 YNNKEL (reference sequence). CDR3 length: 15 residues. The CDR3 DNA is TGTGCCAGCAGCGCGGGACCAAGCTGGACGTATGAGCAGTTCTTC. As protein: CASSAGPSWTYEQFF.

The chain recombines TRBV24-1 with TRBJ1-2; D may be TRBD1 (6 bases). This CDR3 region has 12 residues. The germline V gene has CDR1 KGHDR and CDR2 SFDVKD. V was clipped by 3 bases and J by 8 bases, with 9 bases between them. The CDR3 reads CATSDGTGGYTF. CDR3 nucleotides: TGTGCCACCAGTGATGGTACAGGGGGCTACACCTTC.